The rows below give T cell receptor beta chains drawn from one sample of a study of blood T cell repertoires in COVID-19. TCRdb keeps only in-frame clones here, not all; method: immunoSEQ multiplex PCR. The data contain over 45,000 clones, 90% of them singletons. The sample was peripheral blood. The source is a man between 65 and 85 years old with acute or convalescent COVID-19. Each CDR3 is given with its conserved first and last residue. The D gene is left open where the match is weak. Size tells how often a clone was seen (once, few, many) or the class of an expanded clone, and some rows leave it out.

J: TRBJ2-1
V: TRBV19
D: .
size: .
length: 16
DNA: TGTGCCAGTAGTATAGATCAAGGCAGGGCCTACAATGAGCAGTTCTTC
CDR3: CASSIDQGRAYNEQFF

J: TRBJ2-7
V: TRBV5-1
D: TRBD2
size: .
length: 14
DNA: TGCGCCAGCAGCTTGATGGCTAGCGGGGACGAGCAGTACTTC
CDR3: CASSLMASGDEQYF

J: TRBJ1-5
V: TRBV25-1
D: TRBD1
size: .
length: 14
DNA: TGTGCCAGCAGTGAGACAGGGGGTAATCAGCCCCAGCATTTT
CDR3: CASSETGGNQPQHF

J: TRBJ2-5
V: TRBV9
D: .
size: once
length: 14
DNA: TGTGCCAGCAGCGTAGGAGCAGGCCGAGAGACCCAGTACTTC
CDR3: CASSVGAGRETQYF

J: TRBJ2-7
V: TRBV20-1
D: TRBD1
size: .
length: 11
DNA: TGCAGTGCGCGGACAGGGTTCGAGCAGTACTTC
CDR3: CSARTGFEQYF

J: TRBJ1-4
V: TRBV27
D: .
size: .
length: 14
DNA: TGTGCCAGCAGTTGGTCGACAGCTAATGAAAAACTGTTTTTT
CDR3: CASSWSTANEKLFF

J: TRBJ2-7
V: TRBV28
D: .
size: .
length: 11
DNA: TGTGCCAGCAGTTCGACTTACGAGCAGTACTTC
CDR3: CASSSTYEQYF

J: TRBJ1-4
V: TRBV19
D: .
size: .
length: 14
DNA: TGTGCCAGCCGGGACGCGGGGGAGACTGAAAAACTGTTTTTT
CDR3: CASRDAGETEKLFF

J: TRBJ2-1
V: TRBV11-3
D: TRBD2
size: .
length: 16
DNA: TGTGCCAGCAGCTCCGCAGGACTAGCGGGGGGAGGAGAGCAGTTCTTC
CDR3: CASSSAGLAGGGEQFF

J: TRBJ1-5
V: TRBV4-2
D: TRBD1
size: .
length: 14
DNA: TGTGCCAGCAGCCAACAGGGGGCTCGAGGTCCCCAGCATTTT
CDR3: CASSQQGARGPQHF

J: TRBJ1-2
V: TRBV18
D: .
size: .
length: 13
DNA: TGTGCCAGCTCACCTAGGGGTGCGGAGGGCTACACCTTC
CDR3: CASSPRGAEGYTF

J: TRBJ1-3
V: TRBV18
D: TRBD1
size: .
length: 16
DNA: TGTGCCAGCTCACCAGGACAGGCCAGCTCTGGAAACACCATATATTTT
CDR3: CASSPGQASSGNTIYF

J: TRBJ1-4
V: TRBV28
D: .
size: once
length: 19
DNA: TGTGCCAGCAGCCAATCCACCAGGGCGCCGCGCTTTCATAATGAAAAACTGTTTTTT
CDR3: CASSQSTRAPRFHNEKLFF

J: TRBJ1-1
V: TRBV4-3
D: .
size: few
length: 13
DNA: TGCGCCAGCAGCCTGGTCAGATACACTGAAGCTTTCTTT
CDR3: CASSLVRYTEAFF

J: TRBJ1-2
V: TRBV12-3/TRBV12-4
D: TRBD1
size: .
length: 13
DNA: TGTGCCAGCAGCAGGGGGACTAACTATGGCTACACCTTC
CDR3: CASSRGTNYGYTF